Shown below are 18 T cell receptor beta chains from a single sample sequenced in a study of blood T cells in healthy people across ages. Alongside a J-beta primer mix, a sample-barcoded 5' primer served in a second PCR lasting roughly 7 to 11 cycles. A single record per CDR3 protein comes from TCRdb applying MiXCR to the 5' RACE reads. The sample shows fewer than 1.5 million distinct CDR3 sequences, approximately 42% of them seen only once. Material for sequencing was blood. Receptors originate from a woman aged 18-30 years in good health.

This chain connects TRBV10-3 to TRBJ1-3, with D possibly matching TRBD1 (5 bases). This CDR3 is built from 15 residues. Germline CDR1 and CDR2: ENHRY and SYGVKD. Trimming pared 5 bases from V and 2 bases from J, leaving 13 bases between. DNA of the CDR3: TGTGCCATCAGTCTGATTTCGGGGGCTGGAAACACCATATATTTT. It is translated as CAISLISGAGNTIYF.

The V gene is TRBV29-1, the J gene TRBJ1-1, with D unresolved. This CDR3 spans 11 amino acids. Trimming took off 1 base at V and 7 bases at J, with 7 bases between the two ends. Germline CDR1 SQVTM, CDR2 ANQGSEA. CDR3 loop: CSVEVGSEAFF. The CDR3 DNA is TGCAGCGTTGAAGTGGGGAGTGAAGCTTTCTTT.

This clonotype was seen a single time. The chain links TRBV6-4 to TRBJ1-1; a possible D gene is TRBD1 (6 bases). The germline gives CDR1 MRHNA, CDR2 SNTAGT. The V end was cut by 6 bases, the J end by 11 bases, with 25 bases between. This CDR3 comprises 15 residues. The CDR3 region is CASSQSYGTMGTAFF. Here the CDR3 DNA reads TGTGCCAGCAGCCAATCGTACGGGACAATGGGAACGGCTTTCTTT.

J is TRBJ2-3 and V is TRBV12-3 or TRBV12-4, with 9 positions matching TRBD2. The CDR3 length is 18 residues. The trim removed 8 bases at V and 2 bases at J, leaving 17 bases unmatched. The CDR3 DNA follows: TGTGCCAGCCTCGTGATGAGCGGGAGGCTCCTAAACACAGATACGCAGTATTTT. Translating it yields CASLVMSGRLLNTDTQYF.

The chain joins TRBV24-1 to TRBJ2-7; D possibly uses TRBD1 or TRBD2 (6 bases each). The germline CDR1 and CDR2 sequences are KGHDR and SFDVKD. V was shortened by 1 base and J by 5 bases, with 14 bases between the two germline ends. The CDR3 has 15 amino acids. The CDR3 is CATSDLSGGVHEQYF. Written as DNA, the CDR3 is TGTGCCACCAGTGATTTATCCGGGGGCGTCCACGAGCAGTACTTC.

V gene TRBV7-2 combines with J gene TRBJ2-2, with 12 bases fitting TRBD2. The CDR3 length is 19 residues. Germline V gives CDR1 SGHTA, CDR2 FQGNSA. After removal of 5 bases from V and 6 bases from J, the junction contained 16 bases not matched to a gene. The CDR3 is CASSPSALAGGRDAGELFF. In DNA form, the CDR3 reads TGTGCCAGCAGCCCTTCGGCTCTAGCGGGAGGGCGTGACGCCGGGGAGCTGTTTTTT.

The chain carries TRBV10-3 and TRBJ2-3; 10 positions agree with TRBD2. Germline V gene data show CDR1 as ENHRY and CDR2 as SYGVKD. V lost 10 bases and J lost 5; bases outside the gene matches: 6. This CDR3 region has 13 residues. CDR3 residues: CATSGGARDTQYF. The CDR3 bases are TGTGCCACAAGCGGGGGGGCCAGAGATACGCAGTATTTT.

The chain carries TRBV10-3 and TRBJ2-5; D is ambiguous. Deletions cut 0 bases from V and 13 bases from J, with 24 bases between. The CDR3 is 16 residues long. Per germline, CDR1 ENHRY and CDR2 SYGVKD. In DNA, the CDR3 is TGTGCCATCAGTGAGTCGCAAGGCAAGGGATCCTACGAGCGGTACTTC. This codes for CAISESQGKGSYERYF.

The rearrangement links TRBV28 to TRBJ1-6, with no clear D. CDR1 is MDHEN, CDR2 SYDVKM, per germline. The CDR3 runs 15 residues. Trimming left V 6 bases short and J 7 bases short, with 16 bases between. CDR3 in amino acids: CASRPNGLLNSPLHF. CDR3 in DNA: TGTGCCAGCAGGCCTAACGGGCTCTTAAATTCACCCCTCCACTTT.

A few counts support this clonotype. The rearrangement links TRBV2 to TRBJ2-5; D could derive from TRBD1 or TRBD2 (5 bases each). The germline V gene encodes CDR1 SNHLY and CDR2 FYNNEI. This CDR3 is 14 amino acids long. Trimming shortened V by 9 bases and J by 2 bases, and 16 bases separated the two germline ends. The CDR3 loop reads CASGVGGEQETQYF. The CDR3 coding sequence is TGTGCCAGTGGGGTTGGGGGAGAGCAAGAGACCCAGTACTTC.

There are a few counts of this clonotype. The chain carries TRBV21-1 and TRBJ2-7. TRBV21-1 is a documented pseudogene. The CDR3 has 15 residues. CDR3 nucleotide sequence: TGTGCCAGCAGCAATCATAAGCGGGACTCCTACGAGCAGTACTTC. It is translated as CASSNHKRDSYEQYF.

This clonotype was picked up many times. The junction does not match germline at one end; this may be a read error. The rearrangement links TRBV20-1 to TRBJ1-5; D remains ambiguous. The CDR3 is made up of 12 amino acids. CDR1 is DFQATT and CDR2 is SNEGSKA in the germline V gene (reference sequence). The CDR3 protein is CSARGSNQPQHF. DNA for the CDR3: TGCAGTGCCAGAGGCAGCAATCAGCCCCAGCATTTT.

The gene calls are TRBV7-2 and TRBJ2-3, with 7 positions matching TRBD1. CDR1 and CDR2 from the germline V gene are SGHTA and FQGNSA. This CDR3 has 16 residues. V lost 5 bases to trimming and J lost 0 bases; unmatched junction nucleotides: 8. The CDR3 is CASSQNRGGSTDTQYF. The CDR3 region has the DNA TGTGCCAGCAGCCAAAACAGGGGCGGAAGCACAGATACGCAGTATTTT.

CDR3 amino acids: CASSFTGGDEQFF. DNA for the CDR3: TGTGCCAGCAGCTTTACCGGGGGGGATGAGCAGTTCTTC. The V and J genes are TRBV7-3 and TRBJ2-1, with 8 bases matching TRBD2. CDR3 length equals 13 residues. Germline-derived CDR1 and CDR2 are SGHTA and FQGTGA. V shed 3 bases and J 8 bases; nucleotides not matched to a gene: 3.

The chain combines TRBV20-1 with TRBJ2-5; D perhaps matches TRBD2 (5 bases). This CDR3 has 15 residues. From germline, CDR1 is DFQATT and CDR2 SNEGSKA (reference sequence). V was pared by 4 bases and J by 1 base, with 16 bases between. This CDR3 is CSATSGSTSQETQYF. CDR3 sequence (DNA): TGCAGTGCTACAAGTGGGAGCACGAGCCAAGAGACCCAGTACTTC.

CDR3 in amino acids: CASSEGSPPVYEQYF. The CDR3 bases are TGTGCCAGCAGTGAGGGCAGTCCTCCGGTCTACGAGCAGTACTTC. The chain combines TRBV2 with TRBJ2-7; D not certain. The CDR3 sequence is 15 residues long. Germline values: CDR1 SNHLY, CDR2 FYNNEI. The V end lost 3 bases, the J end lost 3 bases, and 15 bases lay between the germline ends.

The chain combines TRBV7-9 with TRBJ1-5; the D is unclear. This CDR3 contains 14 residues. Germline CDR1 reads SEHNR; CDR2 reads FQNEAQ (reference sequence). V was shortened by 1 base and J by 7 bases, with 11 bases between the two germline ends. The CDR3 sequence: CASSLDGEHQPQHF. The CDR3 DNA sequence: TGTGCCAGCAGCTTAGATGGGGAACACCAGCCCCAGCATTTT.

The chain combines TRBV25-1 with TRBJ1-5, with D perhaps matching TRBD1 (6 bases). The CDR3 extends over 14 amino acids. V gave up 3 bases and J gave up 5 bases, with 11 bases separating them. The germline gives CDR1 MGHDK, CDR2 SYGVNS. CDR3 bases: TGTGCCAGCAGTGATGAGGGGGGGCATCAGCCCCAGCATTTT. It yields the protein CASSDEGGHQPQHF.